A single sample gave rise to the 11 T cell receptor beta chains below, sequenced in a study of beta chain features in type 1 diabetes. Expressed TCRB transcripts were sequenced, since all the RNA that had been isolated was reverse transcribed. Repertoires were generated with immunoSEQ multiplex PCR, while TCRdb's copy carries only in-frame clones and drops some. The sample lists a few hundred thousand clones, roughly 30% occurring once. The sequenced sample was naive CD4+ T cells from blood. These receptors were collected from a man aged 18 to 30 in good health.

The chain uses TRBV28 and TRBJ2-5, with TRBD2 matching over 7 bases. Germline assignment: CDR1 MDHEN and CDR2 SYDVKM. The CDR3 is 14 residues long. Losses at the gene ends were 8 bases for V and 5 bases for J; bases not matched to a gene: 11. The CDR3 coding sequence is TGTGCCAGCCAACCGGGAGGCGCGAGGGAGACCCAGTACTTC. Encoded protein: CASQPGGARETQYF.

V is TRBV23-1 and J is TRBJ2-1, with unresolved D. TRBV23-1 is an open reading frame whose function is uncertain. The CDR3 length is 15 residues. Trimming pared 3 bases from V and 0 bases from J, leaving 9 bases between. In DNA form, the CDR3 reads TGCGCCAGCAGTCAGGGCGGCAGCTCCTACAATGAGCAGTTCTTC. Protein: CASSQGGSSYNEQFF.

This clone occurred a few times. The rearrangement links TRBV25-1 to TRBJ2-2; 11 positions match TRBD1. Germline CDR1 is MGHDK and CDR2 is SYGVNS. This CDR3 is 17 amino acids long. V shed 6 bases, J shed 5 bases, and the junction held 11 bases outside the gene matches. The CDR3 bases are TGTGCCAGCAGAGGTCCGGGACAGGGGGAGTCAACCGGGGAGCTGTTTTTT. Protein: CASRGPGQGESTGELFF.

The CDR3 here is CASSLPTAKNTGELFF. The CDR3 bases are TGTGCCAGCAGCTTGCCGACAGCTAAAAACACCGGGGAGCTGTTTTTT. V and J are TRBV7-9 and TRBJ2-2; a possible D gene is TRBD1 (5 bases). Trimming took 3 bases from V and 2 from J, leaving 13 bases between them. Germline CDR1 SEHNR, CDR2 FQNEAQ (reference sequence). This CDR3 has 16 residues.

J is TRBJ2-5 and V is TRBV7-2, with 8 bases that match TRBD2. This CDR3 spans 16 amino acids. V shed 1 base and J 5 bases; nucleotides not matched to a gene: 9. The germline V gene encodes CDR1 SGHTA and CDR2 FQGNSA. The CDR3 bases are TGTGCCAGCAGCTTAGTCACCGGGAGGGCGAGGGAGACCCAGTACTTC. Its translation: CASSLVTGRARETQYF.

A few counts support this clone. J is TRBJ2-5 and V is TRBV5-1, with 7 bases that match TRBD1. The V and J ends lost 4 bases and 5 bases, in that order; junction bases with no gene match: 8. Germline loops: CDR1 SGHRS, CDR2 YFSETQ. This CDR3 is 14 amino acids long. The CDR3 region has the DNA TGCGCCAGCAGCCCAGGGACAGCCGATGAGACCCAGTACTTC. Translation gives CASSPGTADETQYF.

This rearrangement joins TRBV5-1 to TRBJ2-7; 8 nucleotides align to TRBD1. The V segment lost 3 bases and the J segment 7 bases; nucleotides outside the gene matches: 9. The CDR3 totals 14 residues. Germline V gives CDR1 SGHRS, CDR2 YFSETQ. CDR3 nucleotide sequence: TGCGCCAGCAGCTCACGCATGGACAGGGAGGAGCAGTACTTC. Translating it yields CASSSRMDREEQYF.

This clone was detected a few times. The chain joins TRBV9 to TRBJ2-5; TRBD1 agrees at 7 bases. V shed 4 bases, J shed 2 bases, and the junction held 2 bases outside the gene matches. The CDR3 is made up of 13 amino acids. Germline loops: CDR1 SGDLS, CDR2 YYNGEE. The CDR3 sequence: CASSKGQQETQYF. CDR3 in DNA: TGTGCCAGCAGCAAGGGACAGCAAGAGACCCAGTACTTC. The variable domain in full, with the rest retrieved from reference TRBV9 and TRBJ2-5, is DSGVTQTPKHLITATGQRVTLRCSPRSGDLSVYWYQQSLDQGLQFLIQYYNGEERAKGNILERFSAQQFPDLHSELNLSSLELGDSALYFCASSKGQQETQYFGPGTRLLVL.

The chain couples TRBV18 to TRBJ2-1; no clear D gene. Germline V gene lookup returns CDR1 KGHSH and CDR2 LQKENI. The CDR3 spans 12 residues. Trimming removed 6 bases from V and 4 bases from J, with 7 bases in between. The CDR3, as DNA: TGTGCCAGCTCGGTGGGTTACAATGAGCAGTTCTTC. Translation gives CASSVGYNEQFF.

The chain couples TRBV7-9 to TRBJ1-4; a weak D match, TRBD1 (5 bases). Trimming took off 4 bases at V and 4 bases at J, with 16 bases between the two ends. Germline values: CDR1 SEHNR, CDR2 FQNEAQ (reference sequence). CDR3 size: 16 residues. CDR3 amino acids: CASSSWGTAINEKLFF. The CDR3, as DNA: TGTGCCAGCAGCTCCTGGGGGACGGCGATTAATGAAAAACTGTTTTTT.

The gene calls are TRBV7-9 and TRBJ2-1; the D gene is possibly TRBD2 (6 bases). With 6 bases removed from V and 2 bases from J, the gap between germline ends came to 14 bases. The CDR3 runs to 15 residues. Germline V gives CDR1 SEHNR, CDR2 FQNEAQ (reference sequence). The DNA for the CDR3 is TGTGCCAGCAGTGGGGGACTGTCCCCCTACAATGAGCAGTTCTTC. It translates to CASSGGLSPYNEQFF.